This is a list of T cell receptor beta chains from one sample in a study of T cells in Graves' hyperthyroidism and ophthalmopathy. TCRdb re-called the multiplex PCR reads through MiXCR, storing one row per CDR3 protein. The sample has around 520,000 distinct CDR3 sequences, around 15% seen once. Source material: blood. These TCRs come from a woman between 40 and 50 years old with Graves' hyperthyroidism. Both conserved end residues are part of each CDR3. Fields, in order: J gene, clone size, D gene, V gene, CDR3 protein, CDR3 DNA. D genes are given only for firm matches. The size entry is marked missing in some rows and otherwise reads once, few, many or a size class.

J gene: TRBJ2-1
clone size: many
D gene: .
V gene: TRBV3-1
CDR3 protein: CASSQAGFGYNEQFF
CDR3 DNA: TGTGCCAGCAGCCAAGCAGGGTTCGGGTACAATGAGCAGTTCTTC

J gene: TRBJ2-7
clone size: many
D gene: TRBD2
V gene: TRBV6-1
CDR3 protein: CASSALIAGPYEQYF
CDR3 DNA: TGTGCCAGCAGTGCCCTAATAGCGGGGCCCTACGAGCAGTACTTC

J gene: TRBJ1-1
clone size: many
D gene: .
V gene: TRBV28
CDR3 protein: CASSIQGVLEAFF
CDR3 DNA: TGTGCCAGCAGTATACAGGGAGTACTTGAAGCTTTCTTT

J gene: TRBJ1-2
clone size: .
D gene: .
V gene: TRBV10-3
CDR3 protein: CAISDTGRRSDGYTF
CDR3 DNA: TGTGCCATCAGTGATACAGGGAGGAGGTCTGATGGCTACACCTTC

J gene: TRBJ2-7
clone size: few
D gene: TRBD2
V gene: TRBV5-1
CDR3 protein: CASSLGLEGDEQYF
CDR3 DNA: TGCGCCAGCAGCCTCGGACTAGAAGGCGACGAGCAGTACTTC

J gene: TRBJ1-1
clone size: .
D gene: .
V gene: TRBV5-1
CDR3 protein: CASSPGRGRNTEAFF
CDR3 DNA: TGCGCCAGCAGCCCTGGCCGGGGACGGAACACTGAAGCTTTCTTT

J gene: TRBJ2-2
clone size: few
D gene: TRBD2
V gene: TRBV4-1
CDR3 protein: CASSQDGLAVNRELFF
CDR3 DNA: TGCGCCAGCAGCCAAGACGGACTAGCGGTGAATAGGGAGCTGTTTTTT

J gene: TRBJ2-5
clone size: .
D gene: .
V gene: TRBV30
CDR3 protein: CAWSRGSETQYF
CDR3 DNA: TGTGCCTGGAGTCGGGGAAGCGAGACCCAGTACTTC

J gene: TRBJ1-1
clone size: many
D gene: TRBD1
V gene: TRBV12-3/TRBV12-4
CDR3 protein: CASSRGQHTEAFF
CDR3 DNA: TGTGCCAGCAGCCGGGGACAGCACACTGAAGCTTTCTTT

J gene: TRBJ2-1
clone size: .
D gene: .
V gene: TRBV6-1
CDR3 protein: CASSSPREVYNEQFF
CDR3 DNA: TGTGCCAGCAGTTCCCCCAGGGAGGTCTACAATGAGCAGTTCTTC

J gene: TRBJ1-5
clone size: few
D gene: .
V gene: TRBV12-3/TRBV12-4
CDR3 protein: CASSLSSGQIIKPQHF
CDR3 DNA: TGTGCCAGCAGTTTATCAAGTGGTCAGATAATCAAGCCCCAGCATTTT

J gene: TRBJ2-2
clone size: .
D gene: .
V gene: TRBV2
CDR3 protein: CASTPESNTGELFF
CDR3 DNA: TGTGCCAGCACTCCAGAGTCAAACACCGGGGAGCTGTTTTTT

J gene: TRBJ2-2
clone size: many
D gene: .
V gene: TRBV12-3/TRBV12-4
CDR3 protein: CASSPPARGSFANTGELFF
CDR3 DNA: TGTGCCAGCAGTCCCCCGGCTCGGGGTTCCTTCGCGAACACCGGGGAGCTGTTTTTT

J gene: TRBJ2-1
clone size: many
D gene: .
V gene: TRBV28
CDR3 protein: CASSLVLASYNEQFF
CDR3 DNA: TGTGCCAGCAGTTTAGTTCTAGCCTCCTACAATGAGCAGTTCTTC

J gene: TRBJ2-7
clone size: many
D gene: TRBD2
V gene: TRBV27
CDR3 protein: CASSLATSGRGEQYF
CDR3 DNA: TGTGCCAGCAGTTTAGCGACTAGCGGGAGAGGAGAGCAGTACTTC

J gene: TRBJ2-1
clone size: .
D gene: TRBD1
V gene: TRBV5-1
CDR3 protein: CASSPGQGGLYNEQFF
CDR3 DNA: TGCGCCAGCAGCCCTGGACAGGGAGGTCTCTACAATGAGCAGTTCTTC

J gene: TRBJ2-1
clone size: .
D gene: .
V gene: TRBV28
CDR3 protein: CASHQGPLSYNEQFF
CDR3 DNA: TGTGCCAGTCATCAGGGGCCCCTATCCTACAATGAGCAGTTCTTC

J gene: TRBJ2-2
clone size: many
D gene: .
V gene: TRBV2
CDR3 protein: CASSDPQGVPGELFF
CDR3 DNA: TGTGCCAGCAGTGATCCACAGGGAGTCCCCGGGGAGCTGTTTTTT

J gene: TRBJ2-7
clone size: few
D gene: .
V gene: TRBV5-6
CDR3 protein: CASSFALTEQYF
CDR3 DNA: TGTGCCAGCAGCTTTGCTCTTACCGAGCAGTACTTC

J gene: TRBJ1-5
clone size: few
D gene: .
V gene: TRBV20-1
CDR3 protein: CSARAPAAEDQPQHF
CDR3 DNA: TGCAGTGCTAGAGCCCCGGCGGCGGAAGATCAGCCCCAGCATTTT

J gene: TRBJ1-1
clone size: many
D gene: .
V gene: TRBV30
CDR3 protein: CAWILKAGRGAFF
CDR3 DNA: TGTGCCTGGATTCTGAAGGCAGGACGCGGAGCTTTCTTT

J gene: TRBJ1-5
clone size: .
D gene: TRBD1
V gene: TRBV19
CDR3 protein: CASRTGGASNQPQHF
CDR3 DNA: TGTGCCAGTCGGACAGGGGGCGCTTCGAATCAGCCCCAGCATTTT

J gene: TRBJ2-5
clone size: many
D gene: TRBD2
V gene: TRBV12-3/TRBV12-4
CDR3 protein: CASSLSWAGDFQETQYF
CDR3 DNA: TGTGCCAGCAGTCTATCTTGGGCGGGGGATTTTCAAGAGACCCAGTACTTC

J gene: TRBJ2-4
clone size: .
D gene: .
V gene: TRBV20-1
CDR3 protein: CSAAQSLHKNIQYF
CDR3 DNA: TGCAGTGCAGCGCAGTCCCTACACAAAAACATTCAGTACTTC

J gene: TRBJ2-5
clone size: many
D gene: TRBD1
V gene: TRBV6-6
CDR3 protein: CASSYTSGGGETQYF
CDR3 DNA: TGTGCCAGCAGTTACACCTCAGGGGGCGGTGAGACCCAGTACTTC

J gene: TRBJ2-7
clone size: many
D gene: TRBD2
V gene: TRBV7-2
CDR3 protein: CASSSMAATSGMSYEQYF
CDR3 DNA: TGTGCCAGCAGCTCGATGGCCGCAACTAGCGGGATGTCCTACGAGCAGTACTTC

J gene: TRBJ2-7
clone size: many
D gene: TRBD2
V gene: TRBV7-2
CDR3 protein: CASSSLGLVYEQYF
CDR3 DNA: TGTGCCAGCAGCTCCCTGGGACTAGTCTACGAGCAGTACTTC

J gene: TRBJ2-1
clone size: .
D gene: .
V gene: TRBV6-1
CDR3 protein: CASSEVGISRYNEQFF
CDR3 DNA: TGTGCCAGCAGTGAGGTGGGAATTAGTAGGTACAATGAGCAGTTCTTC

J gene: TRBJ2-5
clone size: .
D gene: TRBD2
V gene: TRBV20-1
CDR3 protein: CSFRTSGNQETQYF
CDR3 DNA: TGCAGTTTCCGAACTAGCGGGAATCAAGAGACCCAGTACTTC

J gene: TRBJ2-1
clone size: many
D gene: .
V gene: TRBV7-8
CDR3 protein: CASSLESTSRLSYNEQFF
CDR3 DNA: TGTGCCAGCAGCTTAGAAAGTACTAGCCGGCTCTCCTACAATGAGCAGTTCTTC

J gene: TRBJ2-1
clone size: .
D gene: .
V gene: TRBV29-1
CDR3 protein: CSVERPGTTPSYNEQFF
CDR3 DNA: TGCAGCGTTGAACGCCCGGGGACGACCCCCTCCTACAATGAGCAGTTCTTC

J gene: TRBJ2-7
clone size: .
D gene: .
V gene: TRBV7-9
CDR3 protein: CASSLVQFPYEQYF
CDR3 DNA: TGTGCCAGCAGCTTAGTCCAGTTTCCATACGAGCAGTACTTC

J gene: TRBJ2-5
clone size: .
D gene: .
V gene: TRBV19
CDR3 protein: CASSIGPQTETQYF
CDR3 DNA: TGTGCCAGTAGTATAGGGCCTCAGACAGAGACCCAGTACTTC

J gene: TRBJ2-2
clone size: many
D gene: .
V gene: TRBV6-6
CDR3 protein: CASSYSRSGELFF
CDR3 DNA: TGTGCCAGCAGTTACTCGAGGAGCGGGGAGCTGTTTTTT

J gene: TRBJ2-3
clone size: many
D gene: .
V gene: TRBV20-1
CDR3 protein: CSAVPVDTQYF
CDR3 DNA: TGCAGTGCAGTCCCGGTGGATACGCAGTATTTT

J gene: TRBJ2-1
clone size: few
D gene: TRBD2
V gene: TRBV5-4
CDR3 protein: CAARPATSGNNEQFF
CDR3 DNA: TGTGCCGCAAGGCCGGCGACTAGCGGGAACAATGAGCAGTTCTTC

J gene: TRBJ1-4
clone size: many
D gene: .
V gene: TRBV28
CDR3 protein: CASSLWSGRLTTNEKLFF
CDR3 DNA: TGTGCCAGCAGTTTATGGAGCGGCAGACTAACAACTAATGAAAAACTGTTTTTT

J gene: TRBJ1-1
clone size: few
D gene: .
V gene: TRBV30
CDR3 protein: CAWNWGGDTEAFF
CDR3 DNA: TGTGCCTGGAATTGGGGTGGGGACACTGAAGCTTTCTTT

J gene: TRBJ1-6
clone size: .
D gene: .
V gene: TRBV4-1
CDR3 protein: CASSQDRRANSPLHF
CDR3 DNA: TGCGCCAGCAGCCAAGATCGCAGGGCCAATTCACCCCTCCACTTT